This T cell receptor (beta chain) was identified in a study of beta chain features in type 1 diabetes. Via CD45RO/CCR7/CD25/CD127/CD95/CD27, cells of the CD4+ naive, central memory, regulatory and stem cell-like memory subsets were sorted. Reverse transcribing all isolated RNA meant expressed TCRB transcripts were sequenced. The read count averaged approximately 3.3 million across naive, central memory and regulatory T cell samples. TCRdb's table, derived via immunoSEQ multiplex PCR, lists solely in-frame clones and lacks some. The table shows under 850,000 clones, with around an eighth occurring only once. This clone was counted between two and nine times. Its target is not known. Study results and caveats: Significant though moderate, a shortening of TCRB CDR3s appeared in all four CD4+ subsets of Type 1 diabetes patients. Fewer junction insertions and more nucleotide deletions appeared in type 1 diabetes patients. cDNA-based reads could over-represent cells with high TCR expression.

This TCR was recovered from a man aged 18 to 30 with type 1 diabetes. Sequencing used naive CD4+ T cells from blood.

CDR3 DNA sequence: TGTGCCAGCAGCTTTACAGTGAACACTGAAGCTTTCTTT. Residues: CASSFTVNTEAFF. The rearrangement links TRBV5-6 to TRBJ1-1; D is undetermined. Trimming cost V 2 bases and J 0 bases, with 5 bases left between them. The CDR3 has 13 amino acids. CDR1 is SGHDT and CDR2 is YYEEEE in the germline V gene.